This TCR beta chain came from a study of OX40 agonist ivuxolimab in advanced cancers. General notes on the study: Ivuxolimab, which targeted the costimulatory receptor OX40 (CD134), was an agonistic, fully human IgG2 monoclonal antibody. Intravenous ivuxolimab was administered to patients every 2 weeks at six dose levels: 0.01, 0.1, 0.3, 1.5, 3 and 10 mg/kg. In the dose-escalation cohort, nearly 85% of patients were male, and the mean age was 60 years with a range of roughly 23 to 90. The paper covers the monotherapy dose-escalation part of the phase I ivuxolimab trial, which included N ≈ 50 patients. Among the roughly 52 dose-escalation patients, roughly 20 had hepatocellular carcinoma, approximately 15 melanoma, 9 renal cell carcinoma and 9 head and neck cancer. Peripheral TCRbeta sequencing aimed to test whether ivuxolimab altered TCR sequence diversity and caused clonal T-cell expansion. Partial responses occurred in three dose-escalation patients, of whom one had hepatocellular carcinoma and two had cutaneous melanoma. Patients were allowed to have had prior anti-PD-1, anti-PD-L1 or anti-CTLA-4 therapy, and approximately 40% of the dose-escalation patients had been treated with checkpoint inhibitors.

The V end loses 5 bases and the J end loses 2 bases, and a stretch of 7 bases separates them. Reading the germline V gene gives CDR1 SGHTA and CDR2 FQGNSA. Its CDR3 holds 12 amino acids, cysteine through phenylalanine. The only DNA kept is the CDR3, 36 bases in frame from the first base. Results and caveats for the whole study, not just this receptor: Low levels of normalized T-cell clonal expansion were also seen in some nonresponding patients. After ivuxolimab, expanded clones were on average more numerous among CD8+ T cells than among CD4+ T cells. The antigen specificity of the peripheral T cells that underwent clonal expansion was not determined. At doses from 0.1 to 3.0 mg/kg, clonal expansion was seen in both CD4+ and CD8+ blood T cells between baseline and week 6. In partial responders in the 0.1-3.0 mg/kg groups, normalized peripheral clonal expansion was found to be among the lowest, especially among CD8+ T cells.

To sequence the TCRbeta CDR3 region, genomic DNA was isolated from the sorted cells. The immunoSEQ Assay was used for sequencing of TCRbeta CDR3 regions. Here the immuneACCESS table is served through TCRdb, limited to in-frame sequences with V and J called. Missing clones are a known gap in these copies; in checked studies unresolved V genes cover under half, and the rest lacks a known reason. For this sample the table gives 20,000 to 25,000 clones, of which approximately 87% were detected only once. The ten largest clones add up to 15% to 20% of the sample. Patients with autoimmune disease history or receiving systemic immunosuppression were excluded from the trial. Peripheral blood for TCR sequencing was drawn from every dose cohort at baseline, at cycle 4 day 1 and at cycle 7 day 1. The samples were taken from a phase I, first-in-human, multicenter, open-label dose-escalation trial of ivuxolimab. The trial enrolled adults with locally advanced or metastatic head and neck squamous cell, hepatocellular, melanoma or renal cell carcinoma. Before TCR sequencing, CD4+ T cells and CD8+ T cells from peripheral blood were sorted into separate populations.

A note on this clone: There is no known antigen for this receptor. The sample holds no much larger clone one base away, and base qualities are not on file.

The sample here was CD4+ or CD8+ T cells sorted from blood, taken in a trial of the OX40 agonist ivuxolimab. The clonotype originates from an adult with an advanced solid tumor such as melanoma, head and neck, liver or kidney cancer. Recombination connected TRBV7-2 to TRBJ2-7; a confident D gene designation cannot be given. For the CDR3, the sequence is CASSHPPYEQYF. The bases are TGTGCCAGCAGCCACCCGCCCTACGAGCAGTACTTC.